A selection of T cell receptor beta chains follows, all from one sample in a study of T cell responses to AZD1222 COVID-19 vaccine. Some clones are missing from TCRdb's copy, which holds only in-frame ones; the method was immunoSEQ multiplex PCR. The sample lists tens of thousands of clones; approximately 88% were seen once. The sequencing here drew on peripheral blood, taken 28 days after the second AZD1222 dose. Receptors originate from an adult who received the AZD1222 COVID-19 vaccine. Each CDR3 is given with its conserved first and last residue. The order of the fields is clone size, D gene, V gene, J gene, CDR3 protein, CDR3 DNA. The D gene is left open where the match is weak. Rows may omit the clone size; those that give it use once, few, many or a size class.

-	-	TRBV24-1	TRBJ1-5	CATSDPGGGPQHF	TGTGCCACCAGTGACCCTGGTGGCGGGCCCCAGCATTTT
-	-	TRBV12-3/TRBV12-4	TRBJ2-7	CASTDGGRDEQYF	TGTGCCAGCACCGATGGGGGGCGCGACGAGCAGTACTTC
-	TRBD1	TRBV19	TRBJ1-5	CASRGTQGINQPQHF	TGTGCCAGTAGAGGCACACAGGGGATCAATCAGCCCCAGCATTTT
-	-	TRBV7-2	TRBJ2-5	CASSLAASALGKETQYF	TGTGCCAGCAGCTTAGCGGCTAGCGCCCTGGGGAAAGAGACCCAGTACTTC
few	-	TRBV5-1	TRBJ2-1	CASSLASSYNEQFF	TGCGCCAGCAGCTTGGCTTCCTCCTACAATGAGCAGTTCTTC
-	-	TRBV5-1	TRBJ2-7	CASSLEAGYEQYF	TGCGCCAGCAGCTTGGAGGCAGGCTACGAGCAGTACTTC
-	-	TRBV4-1	TRBJ2-7	CASSQDVASRAYEQYF	TGCGCCAGCAGCCAAGATGTCGCCTCCAGGGCCTACGAGCAGTACTTC
-	-	TRBV21-1	TRBJ2-7	CARNRDRGMAEQYF	TGTGCCAGAAACCGGGACAGGGGAATGGCAGAGCAGTACTTC
-	-	TRBV30	TRBJ2-1	CAWSAQGKQFF	TGTGCCTGGAGCGCTCAGGGGAAGCAGTTCTTC
-	-	TRBV11-3	TRBJ2-5	CASSLAGAETQYF	TGTGCCAGCAGCTTAGCGGGAGCGGAGACCCAGTACTTC
-	-	TRBV5-1	TRBJ2-2	CASSLAGTNTGELFF	TGCGCCAGCAGCTTGGCAGGGACCAACACCGGGGAGCTGTTTTTT
-	TRBD1	TRBV5-1	TRBJ2-7	CANPNTLPGQGSYEQYF	TGCGCCAACCCGAACACTTTACCGGGACAGGGATCCTACGAGCAGTACTTC
-	-	TRBV9	TRBJ2-7	CASSVTTGTYEQYF	TGTGCCAGCAGCGTGACGACAGGGACTTACGAGCAGTACTTC
-	TRBD2	TRBV2	TRBJ2-1	CASNHLQGLAGGTEQFF	TGTGCCAGCAACCACCTGCAGGGTCTAGCGGGAGGAACTGAGCAGTTCTTC
-	-	TRBV15	TRBJ2-4	CATSLGRIQYF	TGTGCCACCAGCCTGGGACGCATTCAGTACTTC
-	TRBD1	TRBV11-1	TRBJ1-2	CASSLDRASGYTF	TGTGCCAGCAGCCTCGACAGGGCCAGTGGCTACACCTTC
-	-	TRBV5-4	TRBJ1-2	CASSFPAGRTPGYGYTF	TGTGCCAGCAGCTTCCCCGCGGGACGGACACCGGGCTATGGCTACACCTTC
-	-	TRBV28	TRBJ2-7	CASRPRGGHEQYF	TGTGCCAGTCGACCGAGGGGTGGCCACGAGCAGTACTTC
-	-	TRBV19	TRBJ2-1	CASRTQALGGNEQFF	TGTGCCAGTAGAACACAGGCGCTTGGCGGCAATGAGCAGTTCTTC
once	-	TRBV20-1	TRBJ2-7	CSASLGVPYEQYF	TGCAGTGCTAGTTTAGGGGTCCCCTACGAGCAGTACTTC
-	TRBD1	TRBV10-3	TRBJ2-2	CAISGSWGQVPTGELFF	TGTGCCATCAGTGGGTCGTGGGGACAGGTACCCACCGGGGAGCTGTTTTTT
-	-	TRBV5-6	TRBJ2-7	CASSFDGSYEQYF	TGTGCCAGCAGCTTCGACGGAAGCTACGAGCAGTACTTC
-	-	TRBV5-1	TRBJ2-6	CASSGDSGANVLTF	TGCGCCAGCAGCGGGGACTCTGGGGCCAACGTCCTGACTTTC
once	-	TRBV11-2	TRBJ1-5	CASSLEGQPQHF	TGTGCCAGCAGCTTGGAGGGTCAGCCCCAGCATTTT
-	TRBD2	TRBV9	TRBJ2-7	CASSVGTSGYEQYF	TGTGCCAGCAGCGTAGGAACTAGCGGCTACGAGCAGTACTTC
-	TRBD1	TRBV3-1/TRBV3-2	TRBJ1-1	CASSPYRGQGTIEAFF	TGTGCCAGCAGCCCCTACCGAGGACAGGGGACCATTGAAGCTTTCTTT
-	-	TRBV3-1/TRBV3-2	TRBJ2-1	CASSQGGSSEQFF	TGTGCCAGCAGCCAAGGAGGTAGCAGTGAGCAGTTCTTC
-	TRBD2	TRBV13	TRBJ2-1	CASSFLGLGTIQFF	TGTGCCAGCAGCTTCCTAGGACTAGGTACAATTCAGTTCTTC
-	TRBD1	TRBV24-1	TRBJ1-2	CATSDPDRGYGYTF	TGTGCCACCAGTGATCCCGACAGGGGTTATGGCTACACCTTC
few	-	TRBV7-9	TRBJ1-1	CASSLWGTEAFF	TGTGCCAGCAGCCTATGGGGTACTGAAGCTTTCTTT
-	TRBD1	TRBV6-2/TRBV6-3	TRBJ1-5	CASSSSRQGAAQPQHF	TGTGCCAGCAGTTCCTCCAGACAGGGGGCGGCTCAGCCCCAGCATTTT
-	-	TRBV3-1/TRBV3-2	TRBJ1-2	CASSLTGMRANYGYTF	TGTGCCAGCAGCTTGACGGGAATGCGAGCTAACTATGGCTACACCTTC
-	-	TRBV6-6	TRBJ2-2	CASGTSGELFF	TGTGCCAGCGGCACTTCCGGGGAGCTGTTTTTT
few	-	TRBV29-1	TRBJ2-7	CSVESWADGYEQYF	TGCAGCGTTGAAAGTTGGGCGGACGGGTACGAGCAGTACTTC
-	TRBD2	TRBV7-9	TRBJ2-2	CASSLSSGITGELFF	TGTGCCAGCAGCTTGAGCAGCGGGATCACCGGGGAGCTGTTTTTT
-	TRBD2	TRBV9	TRBJ2-5	CASSAPEMLAGLETQYF	TGTGCCAGCAGCGCCCCCGAAATGCTAGCGGGGTTAGAGACCCAGTACTTC
-	-	TRBV7-8	TRBJ1-1	CASSLLGLNTEAFF	TGTGCCAGCAGCCTACTAGGACTGAACACTGAAGCTTTCTTT
-	-	TRBV28	TRBJ1-5	CASSLKAGRGQPQHF	TGTGCCAGCAGTTTGAAGGCAGGGAGGGGTCAGCCCCAGCATTTT
-	-	TRBV7-9	TRBJ2-7	CASSLAAAYEQYF	TGTGCCAGCAGCTTAGCGGCAGCCTACGAGCAGTACTTC
-	-	TRBV29-1	TRBJ2-1	CSAEGLNNEQFF	TGCAGCGCCGAGGGACTCAACAATGAGCAGTTCTTC
-	TRBD1	TRBV7-2	TRBJ2-7	CASSLSGGPYEQYF	TGTGCCAGCAGCTTATCAGGGGGCCCCTACGAGCAGTACTTC
once	TRBD2	TRBV6-2/TRBV6-3	TRBJ2-7	CASSTWTSGASEQYF	TGTGCCAGCAGTACCTGGACTAGCGGAGCCTCCGAGCAGTACTTC
-	-	TRBV18	TRBJ2-5	CASSPGSDETQYF	TGTGCCAGCTCACCAGGGAGTGATGAGACCCAGTACTTC
-	-	TRBV29-1	TRBJ1-2	CSAGSPLYGYTF	TGCAGCGCCGGATCTCCTCTTTATGGCTACACCTTC